Below are 7 T cell receptor beta chains sequenced from a single sample in a study of PD-L1 blockade in urothelial cancer. Sequencing was performed with immunoSEQ multiplex PCR; in TCRdb, only in-frame clones are kept and a portion is missing. Of about 76,000 clones in the sample, 80% to 95% were seen once. The time point: peripheral blood 6 weeks after treatment start. This specimen consisted of PBMCs, obtained around atezolizumab (anti-PD-L1) treatment. The receptors derive from a woman older than 75 with urothelial cancer.

This clone came up once. The chain uses TRBV5-4 and TRBJ1-2; D may be TRBD1 (6 bases). With 4 bases removed from V and 1 base from J, the gap between germline ends came to 11 bases. Germline-derived CDR1 and CDR2 are SGHNT and YYREEE (reference sequence). The CDR3 has 14 amino acids. CDR3 residues: CASSENRVNYGYTF. In DNA form, the CDR3 reads TGTGCCAGCAGCGAGAACAGGGTTAACTATGGCTACACCTTC.

This chain links TRBV5-6 with TRBJ2-2; no clear D gene. In germline, CDR1 is SGHDT, CDR2 YYEEEE. The CDR3 has 13 residues. V was trimmed by 1 base and J by 6 bases, leaving 7 bases between them. CDR3 bases: TGTGCCAGCAGCTTGCCAGGTCCCGGGGAGCTGTTTTTT. Protein product: CASSLPGPGELFF.

This clone was picked up a small number of times. The V and J genes are TRBV4-2 and TRBJ2-1; 7 nucleotides match TRBD2. Trimming removed 4 bases from V and 2 bases from J; junction bases left unmatched: 8. CDR3 length equals 16 residues. CDR1 and CDR2 (germline): LGHNA, YNFKEQ. This CDR3 is CASSRTASGPYNEQFF. The CDR3 DNA reads TGTGCCAGCAGCCGAACCGCTAGCGGTCCCTACAATGAGCAGTTCTTC.

The chain carries TRBV28 and TRBJ2-1, with D possibly being TRBD2 (5 bases). In germline, CDR1 is MDHEN, CDR2 SYDVKM. V gave up 2 bases and J gave up 3 bases, with 14 bases separating them. This CDR3 has 16 amino acids. Written as DNA, the CDR3 is TGTGCCAGCAGTTTACCGCACCCGGGGTACTACAATGAGCAGTTCTTC. This sequence encodes CASSLPHPGYYNEQFF.

The rearrangement links TRBV2 to TRBJ2-7; D ambiguous. The CDR3 loop spans 11 amino acids. Trimming took off 2 bases at V and 7 bases at J, with 6 bases between the two ends. Germline V gives CDR1 SNHLY, CDR2 FYNNEI. The CDR3 loop reads CASSEFEEQYF. The CDR3, as DNA: TGTGCCAGCAGTGAATTCGAGGAGCAGTACTTC.

The chain couples TRBV6-5 to TRBJ2-2; no firm D call. Germline-derived CDR1 and CDR2 are MNHEY and SVGAGI. V lost 0 bases to trimming and J lost 4 bases, with 9 bases between them. The CDR3 loop spans 15 amino acids. The CDR3 bases are TGTGCCAGCAGTTACTCATTAGATCGCACCGGGGAGCTGTTTTTT. This sequence encodes CASSYSLDRTGELFF.

This chain joins TRBV15 and TRBJ2-5; tentative D call: TRBD1 (5 bases). Deletions cut 0 bases from V and 5 bases from J, with 22 bases between. Germline V gene lookup returns CDR1 LNHNV and CDR2 YYDKDF (reference sequence). The CDR3 has 18 amino acids. Written as DNA, the CDR3 is TGTGCCACCAGCAGAGATAAAATCGGGCAGGGTGGTGGGGAGACCCAGTACTTC. It codes for CATSRDKIGQGGGETQYF.